These T cell receptor beta chains were read from a single sample in a study of T cells in Graves' hyperthyroidism and ophthalmopathy. TCRdb reprocessed the multiplex PCR reads via MiXCR and lists one record per CDR3 protein. This table has some 760,000 distinct CDR3 sequences, 12% to 15% appearing once. Sequenced: blood. The receptors were sampled from a woman aged 18-29 years with Graves' hyperthyroidism. The CDR3 runs from the conserved cysteine through the conserved F or W. The D gene is left open where the match is weak. The size field is filled for only some rows; it gives once, few, many or a size class.

D: -
J: TRBJ1-1
size: many
V: TRBV5-1
DNA: TGCGCCAGCAGCTTGGAGGGGAGGAACACTGAAGCTTTCTTT
CDR3: CASSLEGRNTEAFF

D: -
J: TRBJ2-2
size: few
V: TRBV18
DNA: TGTGCCAGCTCACCAAGGGGCAGTACGAACACCGGGGAGCTGTTTTTT
CDR3: CASSPRGSTNTGELFF

D: -
J: TRBJ2-1
size: many
V: TRBV27
DNA: TGTGCCAGCAGGAGGGGCGAATACAATGAGCAGTTCTTC
CDR3: CASRRGEYNEQFF

D: TRBD1
J: TRBJ2-7
size: many
V: TRBV28
DNA: TGTGCCAGCAGGCCCGGGACAGGGCCCGAGCAGTACTTC
CDR3: CASRPGTGPEQYF

D: -
J: TRBJ1-1
size: many
V: TRBV20-1
DNA: TGCAGTGCTAGAGTCGGGACGAACACTGAAGCTTTCTTT
CDR3: CSARVGTNTEAFF

D: -
J: TRBJ2-1
size: many
V: TRBV3-1
DNA: TGTGCCAGCAGCCAAGATAGTTGGCTCAGCTCCTACAATGAGCAGTTCTTC
CDR3: CASSQDSWLSSYNEQFF

D: -
J: TRBJ2-1
size: many
V: TRBV27
DNA: TGTGCCAGCAGTCGGACAGTTTCCTCTAGCGGAAATCAACCCTACAATGAGCAGTTCTTC
CDR3: CASSRTVSSSGNQPYNEQFF

D: -
J: TRBJ2-1
size: many
V: TRBV7-9
DNA: TGTGCCAGCAGAGTACAGGGTGCCCCCTACAATGAGCAGTTCTTC
CDR3: CASRVQGAPYNEQFF

D: -
J: TRBJ2-7
size: -
V: TRBV25-1
DNA: TGTGCCAGCAGTGAATTCCGAGACTACTCCTACGAGCAGTACTTC
CDR3: CASSEFRDYSYEQYF

D: -
J: TRBJ2-5
size: many
V: TRBV29-1
DNA: TGCAGCGTTGGAGGAAGGGACCAAGAGACCCAGTACTTC
CDR3: CSVGGRDQETQYF

D: -
J: TRBJ1-1
size: many
V: TRBV28
DNA: TGTGCCAGCAGTCCCCCTGGCCCGGTAACGATGAACACTGAAGCTTTCTTT
CDR3: CASSPPGPVTMNTEAFF

D: TRBD1
J: TRBJ2-2
size: -
V: TRBV28
DNA: TGTGCCAGCAGTTCCGGCGGTTGGACAGGGGAGGACACCGGGGAGCTGTTTTTT
CDR3: CASSSGGWTGEDTGELFF

D: TRBD2
J: TRBJ2-1
size: few
V: TRBV7-8
DNA: TGTGCCAGCAGCTTATTGCGGGGGGCTGTCGATGAGCAGTTCTTC
CDR3: CASSLLRGAVDEQFF

D: -
J: TRBJ2-5
size: many
V: TRBV28
DNA: TGTGCCAGCTACGCCGGGGGCAGGAAGCAAGAGACCCAGTACTTC
CDR3: CASYAGGRKQETQYF

D: TRBD2
J: TRBJ2-1
size: few
V: TRBV6-1
DNA: TGTGCCAGCAGTCGGACTAGCGGGACGGGCAATGAGCAGTTCTTC
CDR3: CASSRTSGTGNEQFF

D: TRBD1
J: TRBJ1-2
size: many
V: TRBV28
DNA: TGTGCCAGCAGTCCTACGGGACAGGGGAATAGCTACACCTTC
CDR3: CASSPTGQGNSYTF

D: -
J: TRBJ2-1
size: many
V: TRBV11-3
DNA: TGTGCCAGCAGCCTCCGGGTCGCCTTGGATGAGCAGTTCTTC
CDR3: CASSLRVALDEQFF

D: -
J: TRBJ2-7
size: many
V: TRBV3-1
DNA: TGTGCCAGCAGCCAAGTTGGGGACAAAGGGGCCGAGCAGTACTTC
CDR3: CASSQVGDKGAEQYF

D: TRBD1
J: TRBJ1-6
size: many
V: TRBV28
DNA: TGTGCCAGTATTAGGGGACAGACCTATAATTCACCCCTCCACTTT
CDR3: CASIRGQTYNSPLHF

D: -
J: TRBJ1-1
size: few
V: TRBV6-1
DNA: TGTGCCAGCAGTGGACGGATGGAAGCTTTCTTT
CDR3: CASSGRMEAFF

D: -
J: TRBJ2-7
size: few
V: TRBV9
DNA: TGTGCCAGCAACGGGACTGGGGGCTACGAGCAGTACTTC
CDR3: CASNGTGGYEQYF

D: TRBD2
J: TRBJ2-1
size: many
V: TRBV28
DNA: TGTGCCAGCACCCAAGGAACTAGCGGGACCCGAAGGGAACAGTTCTTC
CDR3: CASTQGTSGTRREQFF

D: TRBD2
J: TRBJ2-7
size: many
V: TRBV6-1
DNA: TGTGCCAGCAGTTTTATAGCGGGAGGTTCCTACGAGCAGTACTTC
CDR3: CASSFIAGGSYEQYF

D: -
J: TRBJ1-2
size: many
V: TRBV27
DNA: TGTGCCAGCAGTTATCGGGGAAGCTATGGCTACACCTTC
CDR3: CASSYRGSYGYTF

D: TRBD2
J: TRBJ2-2
size: -
V: TRBV6-5
DNA: TGTGCCAGCAGTTACTCGATCGGGGGGGCGGGCACCGGGGAGCTGTTTTTT
CDR3: CASSYSIGGAGTGELFF

D: -
J: TRBJ1-2
size: many
V: TRBV30
DNA: TGTGCCTGCGATACCGGGACTCCCTATGGCTACACCTTC
CDR3: CACDTGTPYGYTF

D: TRBD1
J: TRBJ1-5
size: few
V: TRBV9
DNA: TGTGCCAGCAGCGCGACAGGGGGCTTGAATCAGCCCCAGCATTTT
CDR3: CASSATGGLNQPQHF

D: -
J: TRBJ1-4
size: -
V: TRBV6-2/TRBV6-3
DNA: TGTGCCAGCAGCCGACTAACTTGGGCGGAGAATGAAAAACTGTTTTTT
CDR3: CASSRLTWAENEKLFF

D: TRBD1
J: TRBJ2-7
size: -
V: TRBV24-1
DNA: TGTGCCACCAGTGATTGGGGGACAGGGCCCCCCTACGAGCAGTACTTC
CDR3: CATSDWGTGPPYEQYF

D: -
J: TRBJ1-2
size: -
V: TRBV5-1
DNA: TGCGCCAGCAGTTCCGGGGAAAACTATGGCTACACCTTC
CDR3: CASSSGENYGYTF

D: -
J: TRBJ2-2
size: few
V: TRBV11-2
DNA: TGTGCCAGCAGGTCCCTTTTGTCGGCCGGGGAGCTGTTTTTT
CDR3: CASRSLLSAGELFF

D: TRBD1
J: TRBJ2-5
size: -
V: TRBV5-4
DNA: TGTGCCAGCAGCAGCCGGGACAGGGGGCGCGGACAGTACTTC
CDR3: CASSSRDRGRGQYF

D: -
J: TRBJ2-7
size: -
V: TRBV29-1
DNA: TGCAGCGTTGAGGGGACGGGAACCTACGAGCAGTACTTC
CDR3: CSVEGTGTYEQYF

D: -
J: TRBJ2-7
size: many
V: TRBV6-2/TRBV6-3
DNA: TGTGCCAGCAGTTACTCCCAAGGGACCTACGAGCAGTACTTC
CDR3: CASSYSQGTYEQYF

D: TRBD1
J: TRBJ2-2
size: few
V: TRBV7-8
DNA: TGTGCCAGCAGCTTACTACAGGGGGCGCTTTATCCATCCGGGGAGCTGTTTTTT
CDR3: CASSLLQGALYPSGELFF

D: -
J: TRBJ2-7
size: many
V: TRBV27
DNA: TGTGCCAGCAGTGAGACAGGCCCCTACGAGCAGTACTTC
CDR3: CASSETGPYEQYF

D: TRBD1
J: TRBJ1-2
size: few
V: TRBV2
DNA: TGTGCCAGCAGAACAGGGGCGTATGGTGGCTACACCTTC
CDR3: CASRTGAYGGYTF

D: -
J: TRBJ2-7
size: many
V: TRBV20-1
DNA: TGCAGTGCTATGGACCCGACAGCGTCGAACTCCTACGAGCAGTACTTC
CDR3: CSAMDPTASNSYEQYF

D: TRBD2
J: TRBJ2-4
size: -
V: TRBV6-1
DNA: TGTGCCAGCAGTGACAAGGTAGCGGGGACTTACAAAAACATTCAGTACTTC
CDR3: CASSDKVAGTYKNIQYF

D: TRBD2
J: TRBJ2-5
size: few
V: TRBV12-3/TRBV12-4
DNA: TGTGCCAGTAGCGGGCCCCAAGAGACCCAGTACTTC
CDR3: CASSGPQETQYF

D: -
J: TRBJ1-1
size: many
V: TRBV2
DNA: TGTGCCAGCATCCGCTTAATGGGGAACACTGAAGCTTTCTTT
CDR3: CASIRLMGNTEAFF

D: TRBD2
J: TRBJ2-3
size: -
V: TRBV25-1
DNA: TGTGCCAGCAGTGAATGGTCTACTAGCGGGAGGACAGATACGCAGTATTTT
CDR3: CASSEWSTSGRTDTQYF